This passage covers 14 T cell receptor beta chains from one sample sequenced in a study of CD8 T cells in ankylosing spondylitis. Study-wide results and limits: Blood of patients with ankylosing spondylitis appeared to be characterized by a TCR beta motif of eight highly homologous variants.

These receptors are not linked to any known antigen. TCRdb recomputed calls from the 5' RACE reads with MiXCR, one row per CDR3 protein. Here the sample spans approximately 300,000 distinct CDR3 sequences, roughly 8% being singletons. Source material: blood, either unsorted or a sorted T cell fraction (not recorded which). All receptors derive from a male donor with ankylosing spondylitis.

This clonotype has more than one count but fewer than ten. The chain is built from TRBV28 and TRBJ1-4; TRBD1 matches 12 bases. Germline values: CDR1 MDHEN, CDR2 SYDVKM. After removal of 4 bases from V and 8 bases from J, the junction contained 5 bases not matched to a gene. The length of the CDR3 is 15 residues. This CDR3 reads CASSWDRGPGEKLFF. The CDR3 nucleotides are TGTGCCAGCAGTTGGGACAGGGGGCCAGGGGAAAAACTGTTTTTT.

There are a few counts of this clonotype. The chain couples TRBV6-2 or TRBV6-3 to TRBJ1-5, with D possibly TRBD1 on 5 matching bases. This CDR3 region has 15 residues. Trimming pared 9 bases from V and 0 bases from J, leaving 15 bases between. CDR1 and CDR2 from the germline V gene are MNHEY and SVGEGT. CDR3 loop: CASHSGRHSNQPQHF. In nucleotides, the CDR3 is TGTGCCAGTCATTCAGGGAGACATAGCAATCAGCCCCAGCATTTT.

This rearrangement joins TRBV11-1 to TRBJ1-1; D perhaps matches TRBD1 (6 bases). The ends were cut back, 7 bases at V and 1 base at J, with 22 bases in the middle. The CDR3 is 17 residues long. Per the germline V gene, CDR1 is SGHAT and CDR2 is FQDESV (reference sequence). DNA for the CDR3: TGTGCCAGCATGATTTTCAGGGGCATGGGGGAGAACACTGAAGCTTTCTTT. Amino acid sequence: CASMIFRGMGENTEAFF.

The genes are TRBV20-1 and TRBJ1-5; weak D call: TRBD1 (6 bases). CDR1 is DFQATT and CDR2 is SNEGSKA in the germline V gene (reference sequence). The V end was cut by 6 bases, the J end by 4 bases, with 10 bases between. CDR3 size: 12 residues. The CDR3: CSARTGNQPQHF. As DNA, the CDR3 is TGCAGTGCCCGTACAGGGAATCAGCCCCAGCATTTT.

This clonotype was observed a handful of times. The CDR3 bases are TGTGCCAGCAGTCCGGGACAGGGGGCAGGCTACACCTTC. Its protein is CASSPGQGAGYTF. The chain uses TRBV6-1 and TRBJ1-2, with 12 bases that match TRBD1. Looked up from germline, CDR1 is MNHNS and CDR2 is SASEGT. The length of the CDR3 is 13 residues. J lost 8 bases, V lost 5 bases, and 3 bases had no gene match.

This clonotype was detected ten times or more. DNA of the CDR3: TGTGCCACCAGTGATCAAGGGAGGGGTAGCGGGACCCACTACAATGAGCAGTTCTTC. Its translation: CATSDQGRGSGTHYNEQFF. This rearrangement joins TRBV24-1 to TRBJ2-1; 8 bases are a match to TRBD2. The CDR3 has 19 amino acids. CDR1 and CDR2 (germline): KGHDR, SFDVKD. With V trimmed by 3 bases and J by 3 bases, 15 bases remained unmatched.

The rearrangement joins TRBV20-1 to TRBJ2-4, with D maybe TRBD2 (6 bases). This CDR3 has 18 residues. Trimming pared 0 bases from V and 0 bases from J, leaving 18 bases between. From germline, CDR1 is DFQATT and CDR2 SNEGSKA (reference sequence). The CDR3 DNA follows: TGCAGTGCTAGAGAAAGGGGTGCGGCGGGACTAGCCAAAAACATTCAGTACTTC. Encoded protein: CSARERGAAGLAKNIQYF.

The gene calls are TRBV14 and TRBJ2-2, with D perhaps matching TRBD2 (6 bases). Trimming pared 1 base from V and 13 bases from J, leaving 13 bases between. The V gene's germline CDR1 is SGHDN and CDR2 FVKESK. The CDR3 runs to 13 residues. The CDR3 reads CASSQAPFGRLFF. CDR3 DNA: TGTGCCAGCAGCCAAGCCCCTTTCGGGAGGCTGTTTTTT.

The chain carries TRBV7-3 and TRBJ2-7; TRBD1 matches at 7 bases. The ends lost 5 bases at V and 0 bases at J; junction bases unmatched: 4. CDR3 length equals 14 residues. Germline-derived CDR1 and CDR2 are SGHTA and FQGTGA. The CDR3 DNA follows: TGTGCCAGCAGCCCGACAGGGAACTCCTACGAGCAGTACTTC. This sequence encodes CASSPTGNSYEQYF.

The CDR3 DNA reads TGTGCCAGCCTACGCGACCAGGGAGGCCTCGAGCAGTACTTC. It yields the protein CASLRDQGGLEQYF. This chain joins TRBV7-8 and TRBJ2-7; perhaps TRBD2 as D (6 bases). CDR1 and CDR2 (germline): SGHVS, FQNEAQ. The CDR3 covers 14 residues. V lost 8 bases, J lost 6 bases, and 20 bases lay in between.

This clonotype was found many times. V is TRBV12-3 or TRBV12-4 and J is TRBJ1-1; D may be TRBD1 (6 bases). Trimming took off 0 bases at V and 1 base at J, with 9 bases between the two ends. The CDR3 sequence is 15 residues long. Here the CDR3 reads CASSLATTGNTEAFF. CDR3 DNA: TGTGCCAGCAGTTTAGCTACGACAGGGAACACTGAAGCTTTCTTT.

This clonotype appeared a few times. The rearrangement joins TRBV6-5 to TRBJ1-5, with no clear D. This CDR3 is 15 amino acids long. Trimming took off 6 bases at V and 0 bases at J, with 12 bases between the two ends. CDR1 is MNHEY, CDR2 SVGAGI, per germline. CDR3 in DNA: TGTGCCAGCAGGTACCGACTGAATAGCAATCAGCCCCAGCATTTT. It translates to CASRYRLNSNQPQHF.

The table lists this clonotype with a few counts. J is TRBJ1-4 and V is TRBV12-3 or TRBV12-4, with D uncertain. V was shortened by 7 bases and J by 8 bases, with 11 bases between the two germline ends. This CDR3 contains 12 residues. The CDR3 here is CASKRMGEKLFF. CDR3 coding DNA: TGTGCCAGCAAAAGGATGGGGGAAAAACTGTTTTTT.

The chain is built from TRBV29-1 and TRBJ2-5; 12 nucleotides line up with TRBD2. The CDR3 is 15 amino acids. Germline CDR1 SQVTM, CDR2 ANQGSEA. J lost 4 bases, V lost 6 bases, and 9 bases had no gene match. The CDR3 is CSVTPRGLAGETQYF. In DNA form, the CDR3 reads TGCAGCGTCACCCCCCGGGGACTAGCGGGAGAGACCCAGTACTTC.